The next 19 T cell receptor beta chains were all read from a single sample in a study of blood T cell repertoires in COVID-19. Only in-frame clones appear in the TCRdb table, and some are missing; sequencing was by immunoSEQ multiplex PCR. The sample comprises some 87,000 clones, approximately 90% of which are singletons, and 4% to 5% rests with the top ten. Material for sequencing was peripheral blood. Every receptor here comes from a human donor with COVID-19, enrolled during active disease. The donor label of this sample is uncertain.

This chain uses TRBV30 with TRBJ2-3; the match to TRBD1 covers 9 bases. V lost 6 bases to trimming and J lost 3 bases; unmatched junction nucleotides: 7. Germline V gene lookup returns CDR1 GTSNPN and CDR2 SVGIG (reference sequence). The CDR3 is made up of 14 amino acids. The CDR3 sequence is CACRTGVGTDTQYF. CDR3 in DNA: TGTGCCTGCCGGACAGGGGTGGGGACAGATACGCAGTATTTT. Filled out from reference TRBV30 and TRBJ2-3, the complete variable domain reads SQTIHQWPATLVQPVGSPLSLECTVEGTSNPNLYWYRQAAGRGLQLLFYSVGIGQISSEVPQNLSASRPQDRQFILSSKKLLLSDSGFYLCACRTGVGTDTQYFGPGTRLTVL.

CDR3 residues: CASSQDGTEAFF. The DNA for the CDR3 is TGCGCCAGCAGCCAAGACGGCACTGAAGCTTTCTTT. This chain links TRBV4-1 with TRBJ1-1, with D unclear. The V end lost 0 bases, the J end lost 4 bases, and 3 bases lay between the germline ends. CDR1 is MGHRA, CDR2 YSYEKL, per germline. The CDR3 covers 12 residues.

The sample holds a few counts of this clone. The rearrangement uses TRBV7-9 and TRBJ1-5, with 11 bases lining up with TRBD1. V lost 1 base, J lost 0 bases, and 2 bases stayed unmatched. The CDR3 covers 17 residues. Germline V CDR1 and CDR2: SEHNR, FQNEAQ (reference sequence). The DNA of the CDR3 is TGTGCCAGCAGCTTAGGGACAGGGGGCTATAGCAATCAGCCCCAGCATTTT. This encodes CASSLGTGGYSNQPQHF. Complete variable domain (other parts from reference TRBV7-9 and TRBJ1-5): DTGVSQNPRHKITKRGQNVTFRCDPISEHNRLYWYRQTLGQGPEFLTYFQNEAQLEKSRLLSDRFSAERPKGSFSTLEIQRTEQGDSAMYLCASSLGTGGYSNQPQHFGDGTRLSIL.

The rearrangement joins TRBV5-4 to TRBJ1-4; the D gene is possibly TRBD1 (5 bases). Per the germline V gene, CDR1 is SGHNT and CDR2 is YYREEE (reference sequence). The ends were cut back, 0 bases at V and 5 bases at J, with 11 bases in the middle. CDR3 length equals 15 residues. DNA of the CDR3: TGTGCCAGCAGCTTGGGTGGGGCGGAAAATGAAAAACTGTTTTTT. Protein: CASSLGGAENEKLFF.

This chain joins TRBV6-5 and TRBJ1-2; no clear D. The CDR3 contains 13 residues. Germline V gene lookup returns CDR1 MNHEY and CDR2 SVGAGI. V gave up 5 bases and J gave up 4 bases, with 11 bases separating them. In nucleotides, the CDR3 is TGTGCCAGCAGTCCCGACGGCGGCTATGGCTACACCTTC. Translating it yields CASSPDGGYGYTF.

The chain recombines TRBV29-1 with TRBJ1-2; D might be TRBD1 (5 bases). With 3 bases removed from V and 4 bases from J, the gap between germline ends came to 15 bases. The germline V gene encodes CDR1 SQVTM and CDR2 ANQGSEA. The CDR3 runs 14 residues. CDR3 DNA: TGCAGCGTTGATGAAGGAGGGGTATCCTATGGCTACACCTTC. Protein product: CSVDEGGVSYGYTF.

The CDR3 spells CASSPPTASEAFF. CDR3 in DNA: TGTGCCAGCAGCCCGCCGACTGCATCTGAAGCTTTCTTT. The genes are TRBV9 and TRBJ1-1; no clear D. The CDR3 length is 13 residues. CDR1 SGDLS and CDR2 YYNGEE come from the germline V gene. V dropped 4 bases and J dropped 6 bases, with 13 bases sitting between them.

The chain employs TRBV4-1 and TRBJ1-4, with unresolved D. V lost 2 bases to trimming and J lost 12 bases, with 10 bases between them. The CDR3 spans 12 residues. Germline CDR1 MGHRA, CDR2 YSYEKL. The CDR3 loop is CASSQTRDQLFF. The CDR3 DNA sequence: TGCGCCAGCAGCCAAACCCGGGATCAACTGTTTTTT.

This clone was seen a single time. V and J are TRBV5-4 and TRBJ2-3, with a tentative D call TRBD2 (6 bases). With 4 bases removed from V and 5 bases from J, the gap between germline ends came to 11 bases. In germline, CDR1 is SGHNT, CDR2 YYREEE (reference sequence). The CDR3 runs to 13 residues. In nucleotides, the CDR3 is TGTGCCAGCAGCGACCGGGGGAAAGATACGCAGTATTTT. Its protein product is CASSDRGKDTQYF.

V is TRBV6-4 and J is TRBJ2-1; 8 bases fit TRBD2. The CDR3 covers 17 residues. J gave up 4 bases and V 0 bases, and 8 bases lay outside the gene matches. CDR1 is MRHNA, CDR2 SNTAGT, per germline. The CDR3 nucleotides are TGTGCCAGCAGTGACTCGAAATCCGGGGGGGCGTACAATGAGCAGTTCTTC. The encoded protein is CASSDSKSGGAYNEQFF.

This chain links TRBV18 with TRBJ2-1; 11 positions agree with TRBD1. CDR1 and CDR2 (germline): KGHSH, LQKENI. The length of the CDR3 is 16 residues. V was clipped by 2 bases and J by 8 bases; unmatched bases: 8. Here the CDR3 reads CASSPEGTGGFDEQFF. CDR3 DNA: TGTGCCAGCTCACCAGAGGGGACAGGGGGTTTCGATGAGCAGTTCTTC. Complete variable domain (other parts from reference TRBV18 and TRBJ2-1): NAGVMQNPRHLVRRRGQEARLRCSPMKGHSHVYWYRQLPEEGLKFMVYLQKENIIDESGMPKERFSAEFPKEGPSILRIQQVVRGDSAAYFCASSPEGTGGFDEQFFGPGTRLTVL.

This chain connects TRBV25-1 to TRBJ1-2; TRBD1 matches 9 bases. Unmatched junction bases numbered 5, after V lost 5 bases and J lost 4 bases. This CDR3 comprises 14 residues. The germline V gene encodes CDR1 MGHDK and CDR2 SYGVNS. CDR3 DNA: TGTGCCAGCAGTACAGGGGGCGCGCTCTATGGCTACACCTTC. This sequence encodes CASSTGGALYGYTF.

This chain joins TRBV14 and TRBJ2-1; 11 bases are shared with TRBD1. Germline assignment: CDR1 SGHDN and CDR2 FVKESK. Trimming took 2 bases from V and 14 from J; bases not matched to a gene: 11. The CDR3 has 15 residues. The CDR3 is CASSQPGTGGRRKFF. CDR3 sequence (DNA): TGTGCCAGCAGCCAACCCGGGACAGGGGGGCGTCGGAAGTTCTTC.

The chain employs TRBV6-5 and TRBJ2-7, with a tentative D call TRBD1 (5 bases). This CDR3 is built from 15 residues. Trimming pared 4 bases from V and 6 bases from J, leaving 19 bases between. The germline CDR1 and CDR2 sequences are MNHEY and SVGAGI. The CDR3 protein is CASSLLAGHPFEQYF. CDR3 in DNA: TGTGCCAGCAGTTTACTCGCCGGACACCCTTTCGAGCAGTACTTC.

The CDR3 is CASSPQDRAGQPQHF. The DNA for the CDR3 is TGTGCCAGCTCACCCCAGGACAGGGCCGGTCAGCCCCAGCATTTT. The chain has TRBV18 and TRBJ1-5; 8 nucleotides line up with TRBD1. The CDR3 is made up of 15 amino acids. Per the germline V gene, CDR1 is KGHSH and CDR2 is LQKENI. The trim removed 3 bases at V and 6 bases at J, leaving 7 bases unmatched. Combining the CDR3 with reference TRBV18 and TRBJ1-5 gives the whole variable domain NAGVMQNPRHLVRRRGQEARLRCSPMKGHSHVYWYRQLPEEGLKFMVYLQKENIIDESGMPKERFSAEFPKEGPSILRIQQVVRGDSAAYFCASSPQDRAGQPQHFGDGTRLSIL.

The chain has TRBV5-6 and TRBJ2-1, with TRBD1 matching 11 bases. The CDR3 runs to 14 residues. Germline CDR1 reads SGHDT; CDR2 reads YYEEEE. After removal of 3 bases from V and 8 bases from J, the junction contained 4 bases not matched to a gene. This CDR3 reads CASSSGQGAYEQFF. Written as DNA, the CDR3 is TGTGCCAGCAGCTCCGGACAGGGGGCCTATGAGCAGTTCTTC.

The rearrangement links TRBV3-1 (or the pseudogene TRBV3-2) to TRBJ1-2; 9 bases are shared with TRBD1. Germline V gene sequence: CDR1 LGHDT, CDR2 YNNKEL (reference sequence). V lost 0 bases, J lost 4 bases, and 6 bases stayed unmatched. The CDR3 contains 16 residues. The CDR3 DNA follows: TGTGCCAGCAGCCAAGATGCTACAGGGGGCGGCTATGGCTACACCTTC. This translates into CASSQDATGGGYGYTF.

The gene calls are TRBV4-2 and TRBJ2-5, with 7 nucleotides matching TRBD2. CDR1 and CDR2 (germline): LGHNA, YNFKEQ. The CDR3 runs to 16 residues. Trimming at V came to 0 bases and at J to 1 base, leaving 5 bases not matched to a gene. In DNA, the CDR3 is TGTGCCAGCAGCCAAGATCCCGGGGGGACCCAAGAGACCCAGTACTTC. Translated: CASSQDPGGTQETQYF.

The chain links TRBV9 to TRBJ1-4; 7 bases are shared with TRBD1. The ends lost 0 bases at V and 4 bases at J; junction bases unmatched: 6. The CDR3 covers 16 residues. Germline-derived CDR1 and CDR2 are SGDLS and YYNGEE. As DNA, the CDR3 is TGTGCCAGCAGCGTAGATTACAGGGGACTTAATGAAAAACTGTTTTTT. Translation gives CASSVDYRGLNEKLFF.